This T cell receptor (beta chain) was observed in a study of response to subunit inactivated influenza vaccine (dated by TCRdb to the late 2010s). A note on the overall study: Deep quantitative T cell receptor repertoire profiling was used in the study to track responses to a trivalent subunit inactivated influenza vaccine. Overall study outcomes, separate from this receptor: According to the authors, only a limited number of new T cells may be recruited by each seasonal influenza vaccination.

Receptor libraries were prepared by RT-PCR. The sequencer listed for this sample is Illumina HiSeq 2500. TCRdb trimmed the raw reads at Q25, called clones with MiXCR and kept productive beta chains. Each record represents a unique CDR3 protein, reported with the most common genes and DNA among its rows. Present in this sample are fewer than 600,000 distinct CDR3 sequences, about 7.2% of which were seen just once. The ten largest clones represent 13% of the sample. V is shortened by 5 bases, J by 3 bases, and the region joining them spans 26 bases. The germline V gene provides CDR1 MDHEN and CDR2 SYDVKM. The CDR3, from cysteine to phenylalanine, totals 18 residues. The read is trimmed to its CDR3 DNA, 54 bases read in frame from base 1. Notes on this clonotype: Its antigen is not yet known. No clone much larger than this one lies a single base away; base qualities are absent.

The receptor chain draws on TRBV28 and TRBJ2-7; a weak D assignment points to TRBD2 (6 bases agree). Sequencing used PBMCs from blood, obtained 23 months after vaccination. This sequence was found in a man between 50 and 70 years old who received an inactivated influenza vaccine. Donor details come from another sample of the same person, matched by shared clones. The CDR3 region reads CASSDQGGRGGAHYEQYF. The sequence in DNA is TGTGCCAGCAGTGACCAGGGAGGTAGGGGCGGGGCGCACTACGAGCAGTACTTC.